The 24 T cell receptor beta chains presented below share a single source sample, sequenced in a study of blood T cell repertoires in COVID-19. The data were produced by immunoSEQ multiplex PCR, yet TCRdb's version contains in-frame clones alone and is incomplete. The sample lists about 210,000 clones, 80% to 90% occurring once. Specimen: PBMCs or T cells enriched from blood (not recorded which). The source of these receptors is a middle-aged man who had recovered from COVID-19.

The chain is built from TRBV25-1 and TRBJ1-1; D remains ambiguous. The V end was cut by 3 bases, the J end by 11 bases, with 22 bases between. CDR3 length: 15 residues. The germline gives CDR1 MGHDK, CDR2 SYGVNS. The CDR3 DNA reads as TGTGCCAGCAGTGATCCCAAGGCTTCTCTTCGGGTGGCTTTCTTT. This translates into CASSDPKASLRVAFF.

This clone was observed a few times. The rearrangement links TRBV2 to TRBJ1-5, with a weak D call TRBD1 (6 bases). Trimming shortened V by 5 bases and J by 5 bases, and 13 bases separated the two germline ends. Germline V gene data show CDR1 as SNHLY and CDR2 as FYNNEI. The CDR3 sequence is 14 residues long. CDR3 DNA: TGTGCCAGCAGTCACAGGGTATACGATCAGCCCCAGCATTTT. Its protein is CASSHRVYDQPQHF.

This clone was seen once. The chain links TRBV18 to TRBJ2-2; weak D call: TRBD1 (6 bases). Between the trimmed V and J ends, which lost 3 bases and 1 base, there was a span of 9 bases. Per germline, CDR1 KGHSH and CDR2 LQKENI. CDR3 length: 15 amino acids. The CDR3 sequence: CASSPTGQNTGELFF. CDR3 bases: TGTGCCAGCTCACCGACGGGACAGAACACCGGGGAGCTGTTTTTT.

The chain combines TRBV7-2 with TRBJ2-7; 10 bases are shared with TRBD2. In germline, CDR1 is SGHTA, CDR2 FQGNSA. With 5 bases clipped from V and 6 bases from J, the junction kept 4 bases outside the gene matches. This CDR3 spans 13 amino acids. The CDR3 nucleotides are TGTGCCAGCAGCGTACTAGCGGGATCCGAGCAGTACTTC. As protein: CASSVLAGSEQYF.

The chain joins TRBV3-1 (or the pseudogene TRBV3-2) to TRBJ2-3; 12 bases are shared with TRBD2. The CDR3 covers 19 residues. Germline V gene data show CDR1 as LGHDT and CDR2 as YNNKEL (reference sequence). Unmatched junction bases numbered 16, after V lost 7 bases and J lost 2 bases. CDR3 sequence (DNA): TGTGCCAGCAACCCCTACGGAGGACTAGCGGGGACCTTCACAGATACGCAGTATTTT. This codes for CASNPYGGLAGTFTDTQYF.

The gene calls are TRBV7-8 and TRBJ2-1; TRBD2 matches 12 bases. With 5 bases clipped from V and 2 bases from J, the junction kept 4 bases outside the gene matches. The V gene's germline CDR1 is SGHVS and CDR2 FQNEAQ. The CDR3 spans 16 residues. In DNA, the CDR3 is TGTGCCAGCAGCCCCACTAGCGGGAGGACCTACAATGAGCAGTTCTTC. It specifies CASSPTSGRTYNEQFF.

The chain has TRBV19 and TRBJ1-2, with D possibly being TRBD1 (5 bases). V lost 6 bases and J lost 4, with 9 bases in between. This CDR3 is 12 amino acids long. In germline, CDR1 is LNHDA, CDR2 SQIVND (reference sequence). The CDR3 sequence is CASSWGGYGYTF. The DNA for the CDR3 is TGTGCCAGTAGCTGGGGCGGCTATGGCTACACCTTC.

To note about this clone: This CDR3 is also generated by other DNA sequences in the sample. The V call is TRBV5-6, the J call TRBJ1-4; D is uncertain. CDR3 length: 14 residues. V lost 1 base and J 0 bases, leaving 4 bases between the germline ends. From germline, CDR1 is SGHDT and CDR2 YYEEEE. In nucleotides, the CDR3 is TGTGCCAGCAGCTTGATAGCAACTAATGAAAAACTGTTTTTT. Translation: CASSLIATNEKLFF. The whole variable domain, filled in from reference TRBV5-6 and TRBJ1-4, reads DAGVTQSPTHLIKTRGQQVTLRCSPKSGHDTVSWYQQALGQGPQFIFQYYEEEERQRGNFPDRFSGHQFPNYSSELNVNALLLGDSALYLCASSLIATNEKLFFGSGTQLSVL.

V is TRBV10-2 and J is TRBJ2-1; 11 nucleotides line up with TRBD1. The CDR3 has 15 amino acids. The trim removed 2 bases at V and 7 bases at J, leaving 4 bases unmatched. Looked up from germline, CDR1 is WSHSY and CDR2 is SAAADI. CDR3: CASSEGQGAKNEQFF. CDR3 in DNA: TGCGCCAGCAGTGAGGGACAGGGGGCGAAAAATGAGCAGTTCTTC.

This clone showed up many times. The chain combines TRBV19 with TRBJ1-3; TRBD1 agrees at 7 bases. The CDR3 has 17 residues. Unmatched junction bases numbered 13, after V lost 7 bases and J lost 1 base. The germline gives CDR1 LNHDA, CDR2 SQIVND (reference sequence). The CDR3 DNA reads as TGTGCCAGTATGTCCCAAAACAGGGGAAAATCTGGAAACACCATATATTTT. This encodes CASMSQNRGKSGNTIYF.

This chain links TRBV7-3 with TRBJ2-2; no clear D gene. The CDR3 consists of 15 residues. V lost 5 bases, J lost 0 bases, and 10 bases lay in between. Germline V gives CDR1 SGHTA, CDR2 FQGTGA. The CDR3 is CASSPGRPNTGELFF. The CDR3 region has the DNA TGTGCCAGCAGCCCAGGCCGACCGAACACCGGGGAGCTGTTTTTT.

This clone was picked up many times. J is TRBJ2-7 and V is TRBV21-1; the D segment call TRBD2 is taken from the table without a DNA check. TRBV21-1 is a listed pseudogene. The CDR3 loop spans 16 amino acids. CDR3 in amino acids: CASSNGGTQGDYEQYF. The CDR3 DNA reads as TGTGCCAGCAGCAATGGGGGGACGCAGGGTGACTACGAGCAGTACTTC.

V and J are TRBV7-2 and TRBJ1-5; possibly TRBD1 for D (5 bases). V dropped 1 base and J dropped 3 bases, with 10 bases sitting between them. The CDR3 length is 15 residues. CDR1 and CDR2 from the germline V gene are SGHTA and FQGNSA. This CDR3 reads CASSLVGRANQPQHF. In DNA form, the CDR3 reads TGTGCCAGCAGCTTAGTTGGCAGGGCCAATCAGCCCCAGCATTTT.

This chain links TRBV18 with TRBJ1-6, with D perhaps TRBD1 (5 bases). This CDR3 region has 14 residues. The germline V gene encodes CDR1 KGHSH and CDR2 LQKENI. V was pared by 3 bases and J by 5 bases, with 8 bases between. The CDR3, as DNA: TGTGCCAGCTCACCCAGGGTCGATAATTCACCCCTCCACTTT. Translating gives CASSPRVDNSPLHF. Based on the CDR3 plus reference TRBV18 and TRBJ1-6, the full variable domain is NAGVMQNPRHLVRRRGQEARLRCSPMKGHSHVYWYRQLPEEGLKFMVYLQKENIIDESGMPKERFSAEFPKEGPSILRIQQVVRGDSAAYFCASSPRVDNSPLHFGNGTRLTVT.

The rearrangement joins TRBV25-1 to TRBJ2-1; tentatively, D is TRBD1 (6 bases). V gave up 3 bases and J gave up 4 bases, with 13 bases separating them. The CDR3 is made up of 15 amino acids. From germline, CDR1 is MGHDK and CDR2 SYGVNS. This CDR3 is CASSDSDRVYNEQFF. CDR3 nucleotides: TGTGCCAGCAGTGATTCGGACAGAGTATACAATGAGCAGTTCTTC.

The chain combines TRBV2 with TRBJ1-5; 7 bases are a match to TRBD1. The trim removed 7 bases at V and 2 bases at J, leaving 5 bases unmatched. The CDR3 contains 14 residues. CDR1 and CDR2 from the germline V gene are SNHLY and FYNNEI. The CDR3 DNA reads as TGTGCCAGCACTAGGGACAGAGGCAATCAGCCCCAGCATTTT. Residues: CASTRDRGNQPQHF. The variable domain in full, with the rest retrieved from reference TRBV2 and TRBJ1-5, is EPEVTQTPSHQVTQMGQEVILRCVPISNHLYFYWYRQILGQKVEFLVSFYNNEISEKSEIFDDQFSVERPDGSNFTLKIRSTKLEDSAMYFCASTRDRGNQPQHFGDGTRLSIL.

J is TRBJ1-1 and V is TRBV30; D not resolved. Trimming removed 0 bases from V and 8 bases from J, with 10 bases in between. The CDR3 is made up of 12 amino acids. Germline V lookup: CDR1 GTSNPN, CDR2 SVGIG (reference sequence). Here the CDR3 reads CAWSVLRPEAFF. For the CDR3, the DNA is TGTGCCTGGAGTGTACTTCGCCCAGAAGCTTTCTTT.

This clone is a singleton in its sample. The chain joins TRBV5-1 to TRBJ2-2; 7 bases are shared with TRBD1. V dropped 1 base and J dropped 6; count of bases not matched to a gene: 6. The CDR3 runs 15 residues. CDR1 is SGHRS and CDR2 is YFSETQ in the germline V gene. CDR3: CASSLTGDRAGELFF. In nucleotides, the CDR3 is TGCGCCAGCAGCTTGACAGGGGATCGGGCCGGGGAGCTGTTTTTT.

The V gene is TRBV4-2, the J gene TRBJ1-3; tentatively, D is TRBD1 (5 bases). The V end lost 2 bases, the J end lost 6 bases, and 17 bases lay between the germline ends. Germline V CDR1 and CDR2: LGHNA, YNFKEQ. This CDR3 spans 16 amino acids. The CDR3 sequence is CASSQLDSGQLNTIYF. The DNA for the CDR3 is TGTGCCAGCAGCCAACTAGACAGTGGGCAACTAAACACCATATATTTT.

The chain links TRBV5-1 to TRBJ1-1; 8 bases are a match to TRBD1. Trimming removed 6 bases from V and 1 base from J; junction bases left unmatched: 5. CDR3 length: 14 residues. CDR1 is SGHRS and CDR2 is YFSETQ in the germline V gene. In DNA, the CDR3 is TGCGCCAGCAACGTCGGACAGGGGAACACTGAAGCTTTCTTT. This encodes CASNVGQGNTEAFF.

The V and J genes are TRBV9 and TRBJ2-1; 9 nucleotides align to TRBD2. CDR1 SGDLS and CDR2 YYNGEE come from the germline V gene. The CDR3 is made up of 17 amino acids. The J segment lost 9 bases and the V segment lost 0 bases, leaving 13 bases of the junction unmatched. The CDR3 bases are TGTGCCAGCAGCGTAGTCGGGGCTAGCGGGATCTTGGGTGAGCAGTTCTTC. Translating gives CASSVVGASGILGEQFF.

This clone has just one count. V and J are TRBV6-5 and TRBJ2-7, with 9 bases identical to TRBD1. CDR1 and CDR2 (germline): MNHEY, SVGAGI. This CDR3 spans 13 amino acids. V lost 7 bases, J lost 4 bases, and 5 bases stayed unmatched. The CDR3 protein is CASTQGQGYEQYF. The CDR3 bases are TGTGCCAGCACCCAGGGACAGGGTTACGAGCAGTACTTC.

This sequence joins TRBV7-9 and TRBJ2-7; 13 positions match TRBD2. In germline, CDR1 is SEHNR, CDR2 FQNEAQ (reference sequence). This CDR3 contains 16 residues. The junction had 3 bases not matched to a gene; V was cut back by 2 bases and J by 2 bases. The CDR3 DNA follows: TGTGCCAGCAGCTTACGGACTAGCGGGAGCCCCTACGAGCAGTACTTC. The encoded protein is CASSLRTSGSPYEQYF.

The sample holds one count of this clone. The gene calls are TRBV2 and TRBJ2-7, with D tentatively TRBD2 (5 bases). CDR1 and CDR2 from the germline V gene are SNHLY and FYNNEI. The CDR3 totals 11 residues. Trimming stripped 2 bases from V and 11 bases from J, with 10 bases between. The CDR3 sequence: CASSELEREYF. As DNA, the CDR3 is TGTGCCAGCAGTGAATTGGAGAGGGAGTACTTC.